The 7 T cell receptor beta chains below all came from one sample that was sequenced in a study of T cells after yellow fever vaccination. TCRdb reprocessed the 5' RACE reads with MiXCR, giving one entry per CDR3 protein. Of about 57,000 distinct CDR3 sequences listed, roughly 7.3% are singletons. The sample in question was CD8+ T cells sorted from PBMCs, obtained 15 days after the yellow fever booster vaccination. These receptors all come from a man younger than 40 who received the YFV17D yellow fever vaccine.

This clonotype was counted many times. The rearrangement uses TRBV6-5 and TRBJ1-1; 9 bases match TRBD1. The V segment lost 6 bases and the J segment 3 bases; nucleotides outside the gene matches: 14. The germline V gene has CDR1 MNHEY and CDR2 SVGAGI. The CDR3 covers 17 residues. Written as DNA, the CDR3 is TGTGCCAGCAGCCCCCCCGGGACAGGGTCAATCTACACTGAAGCTTTCTTT. The encoded protein is CASSPPGTGSIYTEAFF.

This clonotype occurred many times. The chain has TRBV29-1 and TRBJ1-1, with 9 bases lining up with TRBD1. The CDR3 covers 14 residues. The junction had 6 bases not matched to a gene; V was cut back by 3 bases and J by 4 bases. From germline, CDR1 is SQVTM and CDR2 ANQGSEA. The CDR3 DNA sequence: TGCAGCGTTGACGGAACAGGGGGCGTCACTGAAGCTTTCTTT. Translation: CSVDGTGGVTEAFF.

This clonotype showed up many times. V gene TRBV4-3 combines with J gene TRBJ2-1, with TRBD2 matching 11 bases. CDR1 is LGHNA and CDR2 is YSLEER in the germline V gene. V trimming: 0 bases; J trimming: 7 bases; junction bases outside the gene matches: 5. This CDR3 has 16 amino acids. CDR3 region: CASSQDRASGGNEQFF. The DNA for the CDR3 is TGCGCCAGCAGCCAAGATCGGGCTAGCGGGGGGAATGAGCAGTTCTTC.

This clonotype occurred many times. This chain connects TRBV10-3 to TRBJ1-5; D is uncertain. The CDR3 has 16 amino acids. Deletions cut 2 bases from V and 0 bases from J, with 11 bases between. CDR1 and CDR2 from the germline V gene are ENHRY and SYGVKD. This CDR3 reads CAISEQLTYSNQPQHF. The CDR3 DNA is TGTGCCATCAGTGAGCAGTTGACCTATAGCAATCAGCCCCAGCATTTT.

This sequence joins TRBV7-9 and TRBJ1-4, with D uncertain. Deletions cut 2 bases from V and 8 bases from J, with 3 bases between. Germline CDR1 reads SEHNR; CDR2 reads FQNEAQ (reference sequence). The CDR3 is 11 residues long. CDR3 amino acids: CASSLNEKLFF. The DNA of the CDR3 is TGTGCCAGCAGCTTAAACGAAAAACTGTTTTTT.

At least ten counts were recorded for this clonotype. The CDR3 DNA reads as TGTGCCAGCAGTGCGGTACTGGGAAGCTACGAGCAGTACTTC. Amino acids: CASSAVLGSYEQYF. This rearrangement joins TRBV25-1 to TRBJ2-7; D is undetermined. CDR1 and CDR2 from the germline V gene are MGHDK and SYGVNS. The CDR3 has 14 amino acids. Trimming took 4 bases from V and 3 from J, leaving 13 bases between them.

This clonotype was observed many times. V gene TRBV9 combines with J gene TRBJ1-2, with a weak D call TRBD1 (6 bases). CDR1 and CDR2 from the germline V gene are SGDLS and YYNGEE. This CDR3 comprises 13 residues. The V gene lost 0 bases and the J gene lost 7 bases, with 10 bases spanning the gap. CDR3 sequence: CASSVGGHLGYTF. In nucleotides, the CDR3 is TGTGCCAGCAGCGTAGGGGGACATCTTGGCTACACCTTC.